A single sample gave rise to the 22 T cell receptor beta chains below, sequenced in a study of cytomegalovirus exposure and HLA in healthy donors. PCR employed 60 Vbeta and 13 Jbeta primers. Using immunoSEQ multiplex PCR, the repertoire was profiled, and TCRdb retains in-frame clones only, with some absent. Of around 250,000 clones in the sample, about 80% were seen once. Material: PBMCs. The source is a woman aged 55-69 years in good health and CMV-seropositive.

V is TRBV11-2 and J is TRBJ2-7; TRBD2 aligns across 10 bases. The CDR3 runs to 15 residues. Germline loops: CDR1 SGHAT, CDR2 FQNNGV. V lost 6 bases, J lost 3 bases, and 8 bases stayed unmatched. Written as DNA, the CDR3 is TGTGCCAGCAGACCCATAGCGGGAGGAGTCTACGAGCAGTACTTC. Amino acids: CASRPIAGGVYEQYF.

The V gene is TRBV2, the J gene TRBJ2-1, with D possibly matching TRBD2 (6 bases). The CDR3 consists of 15 residues. Germline V lookup: CDR1 SNHLY, CDR2 FYNNEI. V was cut by 4 bases and J by 6 bases, with 16 bases left in between. In DNA, the CDR3 is TGTGCCAGCAGTGTAGGAGGGAGAAGGGGCAATGAGCAGTTCTTC. Its protein product is CASSVGGRRGNEQFF.

The J gene is TRBJ1-2, the V gene TRBV7-6; no firm D call. This CDR3 spans 13 amino acids. V dropped 5 bases and J dropped 8 bases, with 15 bases sitting between them. Germline loops: CDR1 SGHVS, CDR2 FNYEAQ. CDR3 sequence: CASSLWETEGYTF. CDR3 DNA sequence: TGTGCCAGCAGCCTATGGGAGACGGAAGGCTACACCTTC. Complete variable domain (other parts from reference TRBV7-6 and TRBJ1-2): GAGVSQSPRYKVTKRGQDVALRCDPISGHVSLYWYRQALGQGPEFLTYFNYEAQQDKSGLPNDRFSAERPEGSISTLTIQRTEQRDSAMYRCASSLWETEGYTFGSGTRLTVV.

The genes are TRBV9 and TRBJ2-5, with D possibly being TRBD2 (6 bases). Germline V gene lookup returns CDR1 SGDLS and CDR2 YYNGEE. CDR3 length equals 14 residues. Trimming removed 4 bases at V and 4 bases at J, with 14 bases between. CDR3 protein: CASSPSPGRETQYF. The DNA for the CDR3 is TGTGCCAGCAGCCCGTCTCCCGGGAGAGAGACCCAGTACTTC.

As concerns this clone: At one of its ends the junction is not consistent with the germline gene, which may arise from a read error. The chain carries TRBV7-9 and TRBJ2-7; TRBD2 matches at 14 bases. Germline CDR1 and CDR2: SEHNR and FQNEAQ (reference sequence). This CDR3 is 16 amino acids long. CDR3 in amino acids: CSSSLAGTSGSYEQYF. Here the CDR3 DNA reads TGTTCCAGCAGCTTAGCCGGGACTAGCGGGAGCTACGAGCAGTACTTC.

Comments on this clone: A read error may account for a junction end that differs from germline. The V call is TRBV7-9, the J call TRBJ2-7; weak D call: TRBD2 (6 bases). Germline values: CDR1 SEHNR, CDR2 FQNEAQ (reference sequence). The CDR3 is 11 amino acids. The DNA of the CDR3 is TGTTCCAGCAGCCCCTCGGGGGAGATCCACTTC. Translated, it gives CSSSPSGEIHF. Looking up the rest from reference TRBV7-9 and TRBJ2-7 gives the full variable domain: DTGVSQNPRHKITKRGQNVTFRCDPISEHNRLYWYRQTLGQGPEFLTYFQNEAQLEKSRLLSDRFSAERPKGSFSTLEIQRTEQGDSAMYLCSSSPSGEIHFGPGTRLTVT.

J is TRBJ2-3 and V is TRBV5-1; 12 bases agree with TRBD2. Per germline, CDR1 SGHRS and CDR2 YFSETQ. The CDR3 is made up of 14 amino acids. Unmatched junction bases numbered 1, after V lost 3 bases and J lost 5 bases. CDR3 bases: TGCGCCAGCAGCTGGGGACTAGCGGGAGATACGCAGTATTTT. It is translated as CASSWGLAGDTQYF.

This clone was counted between two and nine times. This sequence joins TRBV19 and TRBJ1-3, with 7 bases lining up with TRBD1. Germline CDR1 reads LNHDA; CDR2 reads SQIVND (reference sequence). The V segment lost 9 bases and the J segment 5 bases; nucleotides outside the gene matches: 4. The CDR3 covers 12 residues. The CDR3, as DNA: TGTGCCAGCGGGACAGCTAGAAACACCATATATTTT. Translating it yields CASGTARNTIYF.

The V and J genes are TRBV6-6 and TRBJ2-1; 11 bases are a match to TRBD1. This CDR3 region has 14 residues. J was trimmed by 9 bases and V by 4 bases; bases with no gene match: 5. Germline V gene lookup returns CDR1 MNHNY and CDR2 SVGAGI (reference sequence). The CDR3: CASSSGQGAGEQFF. The CDR3 coding sequence is TGTGCCAGCAGTTCTGGACAGGGGGCGGGTGAGCAGTTCTTC.

The rearrangement uses TRBV6-1 and TRBJ1-2; TRBD1 is a possible D gene (5 bases). With 6 bases removed from V and 8 bases from J, the gap between germline ends came to 7 bases. Germline assignment: CDR1 MNHNS and CDR2 SASEGT. The CDR3 runs 10 residues. CDR3 sequence reads: CASSREGYTF. CDR3 in DNA: TGTGCCAGCAGCAGGGAAGGCTACACCTTC.

This clone was seen a few times. This sequence joins TRBV6-6 and TRBJ2-7; D is unclear. Between the trimmed V and J ends, which lost 10 bases and 0 bases, there was a span of 10 bases. Germline CDR1 reads MNHNY; CDR2 reads SVGAGI (reference sequence). The CDR3 runs 12 residues. CDR3: CATDDTSYEQYF. CDR3 coding DNA: TGTGCCACCGACGACACCTCCTACGAGCAGTACTTC.

The chain links TRBV5-1 to TRBJ2-5; D is uncertain. V was trimmed by 6 bases and J by 1 base, leaving 16 bases between them. Germline V CDR1 and CDR2: SGHRS, YFSETQ. The CDR3 spans 15 residues. DNA of the CDR3: TGCGCCAGCACGACTGACTCCCCTTTCCAAGAGACCCAGTACTTC. The encoded protein is CASTTDSPFQETQYF. Combining the CDR3 with reference TRBV5-1 and TRBJ2-5 gives the whole variable domain KAGVTQTPRYLIKTRGQQVTLSCSPISGHRSVSWYQQTPGQGLQFLFEYFSETQRNKGNFPGRFSGRQFSNSRSEMNVSTLELGDSALYLCASTTDSPFQETQYFGPGTRLLVL.

This clone has only one observation. The V and J genes are TRBV28 and TRBJ1-3, with D possibly being TRBD1 (6 bases). Deletions cut 1 base from V and 0 bases from J, with 10 bases between. The CDR3 has 16 amino acids. Germline values: CDR1 MDHEN, CDR2 SYDVKM. For the CDR3, the DNA is TGTGCCAGCAGTTTATTCGGACAGTCCTCTGGAAACACCATATATTTT. Its protein product is CASSLFGQSSGNTIYF. Full variable domain (outside the CDR3, taken from reference TRBV28 and TRBJ1-3): DVKVTQSSRYLVKRTGEKVFLECVQDMDHENMFWYRQDPGLGLRLIYFSYDVKMKEKGDIPEGYSVSREKKERFSLILESASTNQTSMYLCASSLFGQSSGNTIYFGEGSWLTVV.

J is TRBJ1-2 and V is TRBV10-3; 9 bases fit TRBD1. J lost 4 bases, V lost 6 bases, and 6 bases had no gene match. This CDR3 is built from 14 residues. CDR1 is ENHRY and CDR2 is SYGVKD in the germline V gene. The CDR3 bases are TGTGCCATCAGCCTCCGGGACAGGGTCTATGGCTACACCTTC. It is translated as CAISLRDRVYGYTF.

Here the CDR3 reads CAIRSRELPYEQYF. The CDR3 coding sequence is TGTGCCATCAGATCCAGGGAATTGCCCTACGAGCAGTACTTC. V and J are TRBV10-3 and TRBJ2-7; possibly TRBD1 for D (5 bases). With 6 bases removed from V and 2 bases from J, the gap between germline ends came to 14 bases. This CDR3 region has 14 residues. CDR1 ENHRY and CDR2 SYGVKD come from the germline V gene.

The rearrangement links TRBV9 to TRBJ2-3; D is perhaps TRBD2 (7 bases). The CDR3 contains 15 residues. V was pared by 7 bases and J by 0 bases, with 15 bases between. Germline V gives CDR1 SGDLS, CDR2 YYNGEE. The CDR3, as DNA: TGTGCCAGCGGGGGGGCCGGGCGGAGCACAGATACGCAGTATTTT. Translating gives CASGGAGRSTDTQYF. Filled out from reference TRBV9 and TRBJ2-3, the complete variable domain reads DSGVTQTPKHLITATGQRVTLRCSPRSGDLSVYWYQQSLDQGLQFLIQYYNGEERAKGNILERFSAQQFPDLHSELNLSSLELGDSALYFCASGGAGRSTDTQYFGPGTRLTVL.

V gene TRBV5-1 combines with J gene TRBJ2-2, with TRBD2 matching over 14 bases. The V and J ends lost 4 bases and 7 bases, in that order; junction bases with no gene match: 6. The CDR3 has 16 residues. CDR1 is SGHRS, CDR2 YFSETQ, per germline. DNA for the CDR3: TGCGCCAGCAGCACCGGACTAGCGGGGGGCGGCGGGGAGCTGTTTTTT. Protein: CASSTGLAGGGGELFF.

This chain links TRBV29-1 with TRBJ2-3, with D perhaps TRBD2 (5 bases). The CDR3 sequence is 13 residues long. CDR1 and CDR2 from the germline V gene are SQVTM and ANQGSEA. Trimming took off 4 bases at V and 3 bases at J, with 11 bases between the two ends. The chain's CDR3 is CSVAGILTDTQYF. Here the CDR3 DNA reads TGCAGCGTTGCGGGGATACTGACAGATACGCAGTATTTT.

The chain combines TRBV13 with TRBJ1-5; no clear D gene. Germline CDR1 PRHDT, CDR2 FYEKMQ (reference sequence). The V end was cut by 2 bases, the J end by 7 bases, with 12 bases between. The CDR3 loop spans 14 amino acids. Here the CDR3 reads CASSLRGIRQPQHF. In DNA form, the CDR3 reads TGTGCCAGCAGCTTACGAGGGATTAGGCAGCCCCAGCATTTT.

J is TRBJ2-7 and V is TRBV6-5; D is uncertain. Germline CDR1 reads MNHEY; CDR2 reads SVGAGI. V was cut by 8 bases and J by 5 bases, with 10 bases left in between. The CDR3 is 11 amino acids. The DNA of the CDR3 is TGTGCCAGCCTCGGGTATGACGAGCAGTACTTC. It codes for CASLGYDEQYF.

The J gene is TRBJ2-5, the V gene TRBV7-2; 8 nucleotides match TRBD1. The germline V gene has CDR1 SGHTA and CDR2 FQGNSA. Losses at the gene ends were 5 bases for V and 1 base for J; bases not matched to a gene: 9. The CDR3 loop spans 16 amino acids. The CDR3 bases are TGTGCCAGCAGCCGCAACTCCAGGGGGCTCCAAGAGACCCAGTACTTC. This gives the protein CASSRNSRGLQETQYF.

The gene calls are TRBV5-1 and TRBJ2-3, with a weak D call TRBD2 (6 bases). The CDR3 has 14 residues. The germline CDR1 and CDR2 sequences are SGHRS and YFSETQ. V was shortened by 3 bases and J by 6 bases, with 14 bases between the two germline ends. Here the CDR3 reads CASSSAGRYDTQYF. The CDR3 region has the DNA TGCGCCAGCAGCTCTGCGGGACGATACGATACGCAGTATTTT.